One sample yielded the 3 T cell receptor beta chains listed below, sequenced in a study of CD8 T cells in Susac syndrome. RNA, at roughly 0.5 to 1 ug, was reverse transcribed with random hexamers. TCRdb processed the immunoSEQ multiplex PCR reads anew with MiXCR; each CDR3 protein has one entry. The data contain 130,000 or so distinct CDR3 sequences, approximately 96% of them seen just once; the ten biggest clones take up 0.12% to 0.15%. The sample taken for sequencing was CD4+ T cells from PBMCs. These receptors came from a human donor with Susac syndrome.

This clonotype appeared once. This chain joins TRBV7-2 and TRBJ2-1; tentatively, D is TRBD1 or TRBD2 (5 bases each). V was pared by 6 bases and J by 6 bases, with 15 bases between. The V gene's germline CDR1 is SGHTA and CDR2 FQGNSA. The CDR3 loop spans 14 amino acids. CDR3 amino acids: CASRPPGRLNEQFF. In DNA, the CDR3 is TGTGCCAGCAGGCCCCCGGGGCGGCTCAATGAGCAGTTCTTC.

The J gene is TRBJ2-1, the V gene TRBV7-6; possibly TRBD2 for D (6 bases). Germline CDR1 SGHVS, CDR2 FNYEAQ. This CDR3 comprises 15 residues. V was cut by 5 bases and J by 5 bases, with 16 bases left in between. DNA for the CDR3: TGTGCCAGCAGCCCAAGTAGCGGACTAAACAATGAGCAGTTCTTC. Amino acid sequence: CASSPSSGLNNEQFF.

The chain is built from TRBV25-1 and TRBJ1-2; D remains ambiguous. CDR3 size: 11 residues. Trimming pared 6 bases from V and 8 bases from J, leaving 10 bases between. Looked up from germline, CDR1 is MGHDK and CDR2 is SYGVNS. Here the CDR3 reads CASRDSWGYTF. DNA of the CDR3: TGTGCCAGCAGGGACTCGTGGGGCTACACCTTC.